This TCR beta chain derives from a study of T-cell reconstitution after alpha-beta-depleted transplantation in children. A library of TCRbeta sequences, prepared with unique molecular identifiers, was generated. TCRdb independently ran MiXCR on the PCR reads; one entry per CDR3 protein. The profile covers about 310,000 distinct CDR3 sequences, with roughly 21% appearing a single time and 11% taken by the ten largest. This clonotype was seen only a few times. What it recognizes is unknown. The CDR3 totals 16 residues. The V end lost 4 bases, the J end lost 1 base, and 17 bases lay between the germline ends. Germline CDR1 is MNHEY and CDR2 is SVGAGI. Whole-study results and caveats: Where alpha-beta T cells came from about two months after transplant was reportedly several hundred expanded graft clones.

V gene TRBV6-5 combines with J gene TRBJ2-7, with D perhaps TRBD1 (7 bases). This clonotype was sampled from a male patient younger than 18 who had a stem cell transplant for acute lymphoblastic leukemia, so the T cells may come from the graft donor. Source: PBMCs, mostly from graft donor cells, taken 180 days after TCRalphabeta/CD19-depleted stem cell transplant. The CDR3 DNA sequence: TGTGCCAGCAGTTTTCTCCGGGGGACAGCTTCCTACGAGCAGTACTTC. Residues: CASSFLRGTASYEQYF.